This T cell receptor beta chain emerged from a study of CD8 T cells in ankylosing spondylitis. CDR1 is DFQATT, CDR2 SNEGSKA, per germline (reference sequence). The CDR3 sequence is 14 residues long. Concerning this clonotype itself: An end of the junction does not agree with germline; a read error may underlie this.

MiXCR, run by TCRdb on the 5' RACE reads, gives a single entry per CDR3 protein. Here the sample spans under 35,000 distinct CDR3 sequences, roughly 7.9% being singletons. This sequence originates from a male donor with ankylosing spondylitis or in good health (not recorded which). The material sequenced was blood, either unsorted or a sorted T cell fraction (not recorded which). The chain combines TRBV20-1 with TRBJ2-1, with D perhaps assigned TRBD1 or TRBD2 (5 bases each). The CDR3 sequence is CSASAGTTYTEQFF. CDR3 sequence (DNA): TGCAGTGCATCGGCCGGGACCACTTACACTGAGCAGTTCTTC.